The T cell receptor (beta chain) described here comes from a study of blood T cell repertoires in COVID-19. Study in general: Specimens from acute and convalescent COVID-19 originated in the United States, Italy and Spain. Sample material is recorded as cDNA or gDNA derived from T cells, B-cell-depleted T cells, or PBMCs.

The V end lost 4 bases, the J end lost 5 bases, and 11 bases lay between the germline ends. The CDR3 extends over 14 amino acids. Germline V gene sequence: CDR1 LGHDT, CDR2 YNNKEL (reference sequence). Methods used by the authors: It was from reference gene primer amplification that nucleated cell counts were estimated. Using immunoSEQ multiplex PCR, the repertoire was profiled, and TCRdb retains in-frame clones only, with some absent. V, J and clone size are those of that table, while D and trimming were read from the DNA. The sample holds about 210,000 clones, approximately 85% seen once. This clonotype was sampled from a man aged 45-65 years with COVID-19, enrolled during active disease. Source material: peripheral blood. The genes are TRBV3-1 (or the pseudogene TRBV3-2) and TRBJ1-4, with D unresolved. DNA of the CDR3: TGTGCCAGCAGCCCCCTGGGGAGGAATGAAAAACTGTTTTTT. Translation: CASSPLGRNEKLFF.